Sequencing of this T cell receptor (beta chain) was carried out in a study of cytomegalovirus exposure and HLA in healthy donors (dated 2017 in TCRdb). Regarding the complete study: According to an earlier analysis of around 600 of the donors, about 179 million T cells yielded some 110 million unique TCR beta sequences and approximately 300 Gb of sequence data. Across some 400 genotyped donors of the cohort, an average of roughly 200,000 unique TCR beta nucleotide sequences per donor were sequenced, and approximately 19% of those sequences were non-productive. All discovery cohort repertoires had been generated on a single sequencing platform. In the later analysis, no new phenotypic data were used to find candidate immune exposures; instead, reliance was placed on TCR beta sequences and their occurrence across donors. Five DR-DQ haplotypes were handled as single units for association and clustering, since linkage in the cohort was strong. Besides the first cohort of around 700 subjects, a separate validation cohort made up of 120 different subjects was used. An earlier analysis of fewer than 750 of the donors used high-throughput TCR beta sequencing to judge whether each TCR beta V gene segment behaved as functional or pseudogenic. Alongside the repertoire data, information on donor age, sex, ethnicity and CMV serostatus was compiled. HLA typing covered class I and class II loci at four-digit resolution. Of the 300 to 450 genotyped donors, less than 85% were placed in the genetic ancestry cluster associated with self-reported Caucasian donors. The number of typed donors differed by locus: roughly 629-640 for A, B, C, DRB1 and DQB1; 522 for DQA1; some 610 for DPA1; and some 430 for DPB1. In a later genetic analysis, genome-wide SNP genotypes for about three fifths of the 666 donors were used, and that subset was treated as a discovery cohort. To predict cytomegalovirus infection status, the study brought together high-throughput TCR immunosequencing, statistical association of individual TCRs with disease status, and machine learning. The study used immunosequencing to profile the T cell repertoires of approximately 640 subjects and linked those repertoires to cytomegalovirus serostatus. A later analysis re-analyzed previously published TCR beta repertoires from roughly 630 donors and added high-resolution HLA genotyping to study TCR occurrence patterns. About 280 gigabases of sequencing data and approximately 92 million unique TCR sequences made up an early release that covered 500 to 700 HLA-typed donors. The aim of the study was to test whether cataloging public T cell receptors could identify signatures of past pathogen exposure. Broad study findings and their caveats: In a later analysis, several top co-occurrence clusters were reported to appear linked to parvovirus B19, influenza, CMV and Epstein-Barr virus. Strong co-occurrence of HLA alleles, especially DR and DQ, made assigning TCR associations to individual alleles difficult. Compared with equally common non-associated chains, HLA-associated TCR beta chains in a later analysis were more clonally expanded and had lower generation probabilities. This cohort had only TCR beta chains sequenced, and the lack of alpha or paired-chain data limited which features could be detected. The classifier was reported to diagnose cytomegalovirus status with high specificity and sensitivity in both the original and validation cohorts. Presence/absence analyses assumed roughly uniform sequencing depth across donors, an assumption that may not hold. CMV serostatus was the only immune exposure information available for the cohort. Most TCR sequences were observed very rarely across donors, whereas some public TCRs were present in many individuals. A cluster of highly shared sequence variants was judged likely to represent a technical artifact of the sequencing pipeline. Linkage disequilibrium might explain the correlated functional status among segregating V segments, but an unknown experimental factor could not be ruled out. Because some donors lacked HLA typing at each locus, the association tests relied only on the typed subset. A later analysis found that TCR association rates varied across HLA loci, with DRB1 alleles showing the most associated TCRs and HLA-C alleles the fewest. A later analysis found that most CMV-associated TCR beta chains appeared HLA-restricted, with HLA associations seemingly driven largely by CMV exposure. Some IMGT-functional V segments, including TRBV6-2 and TRBV6-3, could not be distinguished by the 87-base-pair reads and were therefore excluded. The study gave a list of under 200 TCR beta chains associated with cytomegalovirus. A further reported finding was that TCR beta sequences accurately predicted the HLA-A and HLA-B alleles for most subjects in the first cohort. In a later genetic analysis, a missense DCLRE1C variant was associated with V-gene and J-gene trimming of TCR beta chains, and the association was replicated in an independent cohort. Three of the identified cytomegalovirus-associated TCR beta chains were confirmed in vitro to be specific for cytomegalovirus antigens. An earlier analysis of 587 of the donors showed that most TCR beta V segments appeared in productive rearrangements either about 87% or about 30% of the time, which broadly matched IMGT annotations. In a later genetic analysis, fewer N-insertions in productive TCRs were reported among donors in an Asian-associated ancestry cluster than the roughly 640-donor mean. It was suggested by the authors that the approach could potentially be generalized to other disease states and immunological phenotypes. A later analysis associated about 17,000 TCR beta sequences with specific HLA alleles at a false discovery rate of 0.05. Because counts were too low, some 16 rarely observed V segments, including chromosome 9 orphons, were excluded from the earlier analysis of 587 of the donors.

Remarks on this clone: Its antigen is not yet known. No base quality information exists; no much larger clone differs at one position.

Based on the germline V gene, the CDR1 and CDR2 sequences are SGHAT and FQNNGV. Including the terminal cysteine and phenylalanine, the CDR3 comprises 14 residues. Here the CDR3 DNA is all that survives: 42 bases in frame from base 1. Cut back by 3 bases and 0 bases, the V and J ends lie 9 bases apart. In total, around 600 healthy bone marrow donors made up the cohort. At the time of sampling, every cohort member was nominally healthy, though immune exposures that went unrecorded were likely present. The donor tested CMV seronegative, placing the donor among the 352 seronegative members of the cohort. A peripheral blood sample was provided by each donor, and peripheral blood mononuclear cells were used for TCR beta sequencing. The Qiagen DNeasy Blood Extraction Kit was used to extract genomic DNA from the blood cell samples. Receptor libraries were prepared by the immunoSEQ multiplex PCR assay. A mixture of 60 forward primers for TCR Vbeta segments and 13 reverse primers for TCR Jbeta segments was used in the multiplex PCR. The CDR3 region of rearranged TCR beta genes was amplified from genomic DNA with a multiplex PCR assay. Amplified TCR beta libraries were sequenced as 87-base-pair reads on the Illumina HiSeq System. On the authors' methods: Across the 700 or so repertoires, a later analysis counted 75 million to 90 million unique TCR beta chains, approximately 10 million of which were shared by at least two donors. A nearest-neighbor algorithm error-corrected the raw reads and collapsed the reads into unique sequences, merging closely related sequences to remove PCR and sequencing errors. Alignment of CDR3 sequences to IMGT reference sequences was used to assign V, D and J gene segments. For a sequence to be retained, a match of at least six nucleotides was required to both a V gene segment and a J gene segment. Rearrangements were called productive when the CDR3 lacked stop codons and stayed in frame with V and J; all others were non-productive. CDR3 was defined by IMGT convention, running from the second conserved V-encoded cysteine to the conserved J-encoded phenylalanine. The earlier analysis of about 560 of the donors excluded any sequence lacking an unambiguous match to a single V gene segment. In an earlier analysis of several hundred of the donors, V segments were called functional above 56.7% productive rearrangements and were called segregating when the between-donor standard deviation exceeded 5%. A statistical classification framework was developed to diagnose cytomegalovirus status using the catalog of TCR beta chain sequences. V and J gene assignment, in a later analysis, came from comparing TCR nucleotide sequences with IMGT/GENE-DB human TR gene sequences. A later analysis assigned CDR3 sequences and most-parsimonious VDJ recombination scenarios with the TCRdist pipeline. A later analysis defined each TCR beta chain by its CDR3 amino acid sequence plus V-gene family, and excluded reads lacking a unique V-gene family. To address suspected cross-contamination and a sequencing artifact, a later analysis removed 592 highly shared, low-generation-probability nucleotide sequences. For each public chain, a later analysis derived a clonal expansion index from normalized ranks of inferred template counts within each repertoire. Generation probabilities in a later analysis came from a VDJ recombination model fitted to out-of-frame rearrangements, and those results were checked against IGoR. Hypergeometric tests were used in a later analysis to score TCR-TCR, TCR-HLA and TCR-CMV co-occurrence, with a repertoire-size bias correction applied to the TCR pairs. A later analysis estimated false discovery rates by permuting HLA or CMV assignments 20 times. In a later analysis, co-occurring TCRs were grouped using DBSCAN, and TCRdist sequence similarity was added for clustering within HLA-allele-positive subsets. Co-occurrence clustering excluded repertoires with fewer than 30,000 or more than 120,000 public chains, plus five with anomalous nucleotide sharing. TCRdb provides this immuneACCESS table in a form limited to in-frame rearrangements. Some clones are lacking; in checked studies, under half of them reflect an unresolved V gene, and why the rest are absent is not known. That table furnishes V, J and clone size, whereas the DNA furnished D and trimming. The sample contains under 150,000 clones, 75% to 85% of them found a single time. The ten largest clones take up around 1.2% of the sample.

The TCR comes from a girl aged 2-10 years in good health and CMV-seronegative. The material sequenced was PBMCs. This sequence uses TRBV11-2 and TRBJ2-7; the best D guess is TRBD1, with 5 bases matching. The CDR3: CASSFGQFSYEQYF. The DNA is as follows: TGTGCCAGCAGCTTCGGACAATTCTCCTACGAGCAGTACTTC.